This TCR beta chain comes out of a study of blood T cell repertoires in COVID-19. Looking at the study overall: Whether acute or convalescent, the COVID-19 samples came from the United States, Italy and Spain.

The junction had 1 base not matched to a gene; V was cut back by 6 bases and J by 5 bases. Germline CDR1 is LNHDA and CDR2 is SQIVND (reference sequence). This CDR3 contains 14 residues. This clone has just one count. Original methodology: By means of reference gene primer amplification, nucleated cell counts were estimated. Repertoires were generated with immunoSEQ multiplex PCR, while TCRdb's copy carries only in-frame clones and drops some. Clone size and the V and J calls come from that table; the DNA yielded D and trimming. The sample lists tens of thousands of clones; more than 85% were seen once.

The sequencing input was peripheral blood. The chain couples TRBV19 to TRBJ1-6; 10 nucleotides agree with TRBD1. The receptor was isolated from a man aged 65-85 years with acute or convalescent COVID-19. As DNA, the CDR3 is TGTGCCAGTAGCGGGACAGGGGATAATTCACCCCTCCACTTT. Its translation is CASSGTGDNSPLHF.